Each of the 21 T cell receptor beta chains below was sequenced from the same sample in a study of T cells after yellow fever vaccination. TCRdb re-analysed the 5' RACE reads in MiXCR, keeping a single row per CDR3 protein. The table shows about 320,000 distinct CDR3 sequences, with roughly 4.3% occurring only once. The sequences come from PBMCs, collected 15 days after the yellow fever booster vaccination. The receptor set was obtained from a man aged 18 to 29 who received the YFV17D yellow fever vaccine.

This clonotype has at least ten counts. The DNA of the CDR3 is TGCGCCAGCAACCCGATAGCGGGGGTTGACAATGAGCAGTTCTTC. Translated, it gives CASNPIAGVDNEQFF. J is TRBJ2-1 and V is TRBV5-1; 9 bases are shared with TRBD2. The junction had 9 bases not matched to a gene; V was cut back by 6 bases and J by 5 bases. The CDR3 contains 15 residues. Germline CDR1 is SGHRS and CDR2 is YFSETQ.

This clonotype has ten or more counts. The gene calls are TRBV5-5 and TRBJ2-7; D is undetermined. The CDR3 totals 16 residues. The ends were cut back, 3 bases at V and 0 bases at J, with 16 bases in the middle. CDR1 and CDR2 from the germline V gene are SGHKS and YYEKEE (reference sequence). The CDR3 here is CASSSSRSLGSYEQYV. The CDR3 nucleotides read TGTGCCAGCAGCTCCAGCCGGTCCCTGGGCTCCTACGAGCAGTACGTC.

In this sample, this clonotype turned up many times. The V and J genes are TRBV7-2 and TRBJ1-2; 7 nucleotides match TRBD1. CDR1 is SGHTA, CDR2 FQGNSA, per germline. The CDR3 runs to 14 residues. With V trimmed by 3 bases and J by 2 bases, 3 bases remained unmatched. The CDR3 is CASSFGTVNYGYTF. CDR3 coding DNA: TGTGCCAGCAGCTTCGGGACAGTCAACTATGGCTACACCTTC.

This clonotype came up a few times. The chain links TRBV20-1 to TRBJ2-1, with 9 positions matching TRBD2. Germline V gives CDR1 DFQATT, CDR2 SNEGSKA (reference sequence). The CDR3 covers 14 residues. The trim removed 6 bases at V and 1 base at J, leaving 4 bases unmatched. CDR3 in amino acids: CSAISGGSYNEQFF. The CDR3 DNA is TGCAGTGCGATCAGCGGGGGGTCCTACAATGAGCAGTTCTTC.

This clonotype has a handful of counts. The DNA for the CDR3 is TGTGCCAGCAGTGAAAGGCGGGGAGACAATGAGCAGTTCTTC. As protein: CASSERRGDNEQFF. The V and J genes are TRBV2 and TRBJ2-1, with TRBD2 as a possible D gene (6 bases). V lost 2 bases to trimming and J lost 5 bases, with 10 bases between them. The germline CDR1 and CDR2 sequences are SNHLY and FYNNEI. CDR3 length: 14 residues. The full variable domain, rest sourced from reference TRBV2 and TRBJ2-1, is EPEVTQTPSHQVTQMGQEVILRCVPISNHLYFYWYRQILGQKVEFLVSFYNNEISEKSEIFDDQFSVERPDGSNFTLKIRSTKLEDSAMYFCASSERRGDNEQFFGPGTRLTVL.

The rearrangement links TRBV5-1 to TRBJ2-1, with D tentatively TRBD2 (6 bases). CDR1 is SGHRS and CDR2 is YFSETQ in the germline V gene. The CDR3 sequence is 13 residues long. Trimming took 3 bases from V and 6 from J, leaving 10 bases between them. The CDR3 region has the DNA TGCGCCAGCAGCTGGAGGGGAGGCAATGAGCAGTTCTTC. This gives the protein CASSWRGGNEQFF.

Many counts were recorded for this clonotype. The V call is TRBV6-2 or TRBV6-3, the J call TRBJ2-1; 9 nucleotides line up with TRBD2. CDR3 size: 17 residues. Germline loops: CDR1 MNHEY, CDR2 SVGEGT. V dropped 0 bases and J dropped 9; count of bases not matched to a gene: 12. This chain's CDR3 is CASSYSIGTSWAGEQFF. The CDR3 nucleotides read TGTGCCAGCAGTTACTCGATCGGGACTAGCTGGGCGGGTGAGCAGTTCTTC.

At least ten counts were recorded for this clonotype. The chain joins TRBV5-5 to TRBJ2-5; 9 bases line up with TRBD1. This CDR3 is built from 15 residues. J was trimmed by 6 bases and V by 3 bases; bases with no gene match: 9. Germline CDR1 is SGHKS and CDR2 is YYEKEE (reference sequence). Here the CDR3 reads CASSSSRDRVQTQYF. The CDR3 bases are TGTGCCAGCAGCTCGTCCCGGGACAGGGTACAGACCCAGTACTTC.

This clonotype was seen a few times. CDR3 loop: CSATQWDGYTF. Here the CDR3 DNA reads TGCAGTGCCACCCAATGGGATGGCTACACCTTC. This chain uses TRBV20-1 with TRBJ1-2; D unresolved. The CDR3 contains 11 residues. Germline V gene lookup returns CDR1 DFQATT and CDR2 SNEGSKA (reference sequence). V was pared by 6 bases and J by 6 bases, with 11 bases between.

The genes are TRBV5-1 and TRBJ2-5; D is uncertain. This CDR3 is built from 14 residues. The V end lost 0 bases, the J end lost 2 bases, and 8 bases lay between the germline ends. CDR1 is SGHRS, CDR2 YFSETQ, per germline. The CDR3 DNA follows: TGCGCCAGCAGCTTGGCCCTGGGACAAGAGACCCAGTACTTC. Translation gives CASSLALGQETQYF. Full variable domain (remainder filled in from reference TRBV5-1 and TRBJ2-5): KAGVTQTPRYLIKTRGQQVTLSCSPISGHRSVSWYQQTPGQGLQFLFEYFSETQRNKGNFPGRFSGRQFSNSRSEMNVSTLELGDSALYLCASSLALGQETQYFGPGTRLLVL.

This clonotype was detected many times. For the CDR3, the DNA is TGTGCCACCAGCATCGCTGGGACCACCGGGGAGCTGTTTTTT. Protein: CATSIAGTTGELFF. This rearrangement joins TRBV15 to TRBJ2-2, with D perhaps matching TRBD1 or TRBD2 (5 bases each). Germline V gene lookup returns CDR1 LNHNV and CDR2 YYDKDF (reference sequence). Trimming removed 4 bases at V and 4 bases at J, with 10 bases between. The CDR3 totals 14 residues.

This clonotype was seen many times. The chain links TRBV4-1 to TRBJ2-3, with 8 positions matching TRBD2. This CDR3 has 16 amino acids. Looked up from germline, CDR1 is MGHRA and CDR2 is YSYEKL. Losses at the gene ends were 5 bases for V and 2 bases for J; bases not matched to a gene: 9. The CDR3 DNA reads as TGCGCCAGCAGCTCCCGAGGAGCGGGAGACACAGATACGCAGTATTTT. Its protein product is CASSSRGAGDTDTQYF.

This clonotype occurred many times. V and J are TRBV28 and TRBJ2-1; 8 bases are a match to TRBD2. J gave up 8 bases and V 7 bases, and 10 bases lay outside the gene matches. The CDR3 spans 14 residues. The germline V gene has CDR1 MDHEN and CDR2 SYDVKM. CDR3 bases: TGTGCCAGCAAGGGACTAGACGGGTTCGATGAGCAGTTCTTC. The encoded protein is CASKGLDGFDEQFF.

This clonotype was seen ten or more times. The chain links TRBV20-1 to TRBJ2-3; D not certain. V was shortened by 6 bases and J by 7 bases, with 17 bases between the two germline ends. This CDR3 is built from 13 residues. The germline V gene has CDR1 DFQATT and CDR2 SNEGSKA (reference sequence). The CDR3 nucleotides read TGCAGTGCCTCAGGAGCCCCTACTCATACGCAGTATTTT. Amino acid sequence: CSASGAPTHTQYF.

V and J are TRBV4-3 and TRBJ2-5, with 10 bases fitting TRBD2. The V segment lost 2 bases and the J segment 2 bases; nucleotides outside the gene matches: 8. Germline V gene sequence: CDR1 LGHNA, CDR2 YSLEER. The CDR3 is 17 amino acids. The CDR3 bases are TGCGCCAGCAGCCAAAATAGCGGGGGGACGATTCAAGAGACCCAGTACTTC. Translating it yields CASSQNSGGTIQETQYF.

This clonotype showed up just a few times. The J gene is TRBJ2-3, the V gene TRBV28; D unclear. Trimming shortened V by 3 bases and J by 2 bases, and 12 bases separated the two germline ends. The CDR3 runs 15 residues. Germline values: CDR1 MDHEN, CDR2 SYDVKM. The CDR3 is CASSLEQPHTDTQYF. CDR3 coding DNA: TGTGCCAGCAGTTTGGAACAGCCTCACACAGATACGCAGTATTTT.

This clonotype was seen at least ten times. The V and J genes are TRBV10-1 and TRBJ2-2; D is possibly TRBD1 (6 bases). V was cut by 2 bases and J by 0 bases, with 10 bases left in between. The CDR3 loop spans 16 amino acids. Germline V gene lookup returns CDR1 WNHNN and CDR2 SYGVQD (reference sequence). The CDR3 sequence: CASSEGTTTNTGELFF. CDR3 sequence (DNA): TGCGCCAGCAGTGAGGGGACAACAACGAACACCGGGGAGCTGTTTTTT.

This clonotype showed up just a few times. This chain links TRBV7-6 with TRBJ2-1, with D hard to call. CDR1 is SGHVS, CDR2 FNYEAQ, per germline. Deletions cut 4 bases from V and 3 bases from J, with 13 bases between. This CDR3 is built from 15 residues. CDR3 nucleotides: TGTGCCAGCAGCTACTCCCTTTCGGGCTACAATGAGCAGTTCTTC. Encoded protein: CASSYSLSGYNEQFF.

This clonotype was observed many times. V usage is TRBV7-9 and J usage is TRBJ1-1, with a weak D call TRBD1 (5 bases). V lost 4 bases, J lost 10 bases, and 22 bases lay in between. There are 15 residues in the CDR3. CDR1 is SEHNR and CDR2 is FQNEAQ in the germline V gene (reference sequence). Here the CDR3 DNA reads TGTGCCAGCAGCTCAATCCCCGCAGGGCGTAGGAGAGCTTTCTTT. Its protein product is CASSSIPAGRRRAFF.

This clonotype showed up just a few times. The rearrangement joins TRBV19 to TRBJ2-7; the D gene is possibly TRBD1 (5 bases). In germline, CDR1 is LNHDA, CDR2 SQIVND (reference sequence). The CDR3 length is 14 residues. The V gene lost 1 base and the J gene lost 2 bases, with 9 bases spanning the gap. Here the CDR3 reads CASSIGGHAYEQYF. The DNA for the CDR3 is TGTGCCAGTAGTATAGGAGGACATGCCTACGAGCAGTACTTC.

At least ten counts were recorded for this clonotype. The CDR3, as DNA: TGTGCCAGCAGCTTAAGGGGGAGTAACACTGAAGCTTTCTTT. Translation: CASSLRGSNTEAFF. This chain uses TRBV7-9 with TRBJ1-1; weak D call: TRBD1 (6 bases). Germline loops: CDR1 SEHNR, CDR2 FQNEAQ (reference sequence). The V gene lost 2 bases and the J gene lost 2 bases, with 9 bases spanning the gap. CDR3 size: 14 residues.